This entry concerns a single TCR beta chain. As processed by the authors: Counts of nucleated cells, estimated from reference gene primer amplification, were obtained. The data were produced by immunoSEQ multiplex PCR, yet TCRdb's version contains in-frame clones alone and is incomplete. V and J calls and clone size are those listed in that table; D and trimming were worked out from the DNA. This repertoire shows some 140,000 clones, around 78% found once; its top ten account for approximately 10%. The data are from a study of blood T cell repertoires in COVID-19. On the study more broadly: Material from acute and convalescent COVID-19 was sourced from the United States, Italy and Spain. T cells, B-cell-depleted T cells, or PBMCs provided the cDNA or gDNA that served as material.

Sequencing input: peripheral blood. The clonotype was recovered from a human donor in a cohort sampled during active COVID-19.

CDR3 sequence (DNA): TGCAGCGCCAGGGGTCTGACTAATGAAAAACTGTTTTTT. Encoded protein: CSARGLTNEKLFF. The chain combines TRBV29-1 with TRBJ1-4; D is perhaps TRBD1 (6 bases). V was trimmed by 7 bases and J by 2 bases, leaving 11 bases between them. The CDR3 is 13 amino acids. Germline loops: CDR1 SQVTM, CDR2 ANQGSEA.